These T cell receptor beta chains were read from a single sample in a study of shared clonotypes between healthy human individuals. TCRdb's copy holds only in-frame clones and misses some; the assay was immunoSEQ multiplex PCR. This sample carries more than 2,000,000 clones, more than 80% of them seen once, and the ten largest clones take about 0.39%. The specimen sequenced was naive CD4+ T cells from PBMCs. All receptors come from a man younger than 35 in good health. Some clones in this sample may be carry-over from other donors' samples. CDR3s include the opening cysteine and the closing phenylalanine or tryptophan. The order of the fields is D gene, V gene, J gene, clone size, CDR3 protein, CDR3 DNA. D genes are given only for firm matches. Not every row has a clone size; where given, it reads once, few, many or a size class.

TRBD1	TRBV5-5	TRBJ2-7	-	CASSWTGGGIYEQYF	TGTGCCAGCAGCTGGACAGGGGGCGGAATCTACGAGCAGTACTTC
TRBD2	TRBV30	TRBJ2-1	-	CAFIPSGNYNEQFF	TGTGCCTTTATCCCTAGCGGAAACTACAATGAGCAGTTCTTC
-	TRBV29-1	TRBJ1-1	once	CSVQGLLNTEAFF	TGCAGCGTCCAGGGGTTGCTGAACACTGAAGCTTTCTTT
TRBD2	TRBV9	TRBJ2-1	-	CASSVASGSVNEQFF	TGTGCCAGCAGCGTAGCTAGCGGGAGCGTGAATGAGCAGTTCTTC
TRBD1	TRBV18	TRBJ1-2	-	CASSPTRTGNYGYTF	TGTGCCAGCTCACCCACAAGGACAGGGAACTATGGCTACACCTTC
-	TRBV2	TRBJ2-2	-	CASSEQGNTGELFF	TGTGCCAGCAGCGAACAAGGGAACACCGGGGAGCTGTTTTTT
-	TRBV27	TRBJ1-2	-	CASSTRGATGGYTF	TGTGCCAGCAGTACCCGGGGGGCCACCGGCGGCTACACCTTC
-	TRBV28	TRBJ1-1	-	CASSQRAPMNTEAFF	TGTGCCAGCAGCCAGCGTGCACCCATGAACACTGAAGCTTTCTTT
TRBD2	TRBV10-3	TRBJ2-7	once	CAISEGLAGGGTYEQYF	TGTGCCATCAGTGAGGGACTAGCGGGAGGCGGTACCTACGAGCAGTACTTC
TRBD2	TRBV5-1	TRBJ2-5	-	CASSLEGSGRRQTQYF	TGCGCCAGCAGCTTGGAGGGTAGCGGGAGGAGGCAGACCCAGTACTTC
-	TRBV5-8	TRBJ1-5	-	CASSLYSVYQPQHF	TGTGCCAGCAGCTTGTACAGTGTTTATCAGCCCCAGCATTTT
-	TRBV5-4	TRBJ2-7	-	CASSLGTSRAYEQYF	TGTGCCAGCAGCCTCGGGACTTCTCGGGCCTACGAGCAGTACTTC
-	TRBV7-2	TRBJ2-1	-	CASSWERTFSSYNEQFF	TGTGCCAGCAGCTGGGAACGGACTTTCAGCTCCTACAATGAGCAGTTCTTC
TRBD1	TRBV25-1	TRBJ1-1	-	CASSPSRDRGLFNTEAFF	TGTGCCAGCAGTCCCTCCCGGGACAGGGGGCTTTTTAACACTGAAGCTTTCTTT
TRBD1	TRBV7-3	TRBJ2-2	-	CASSLFRQGAKTGELFF	TGTGCCAGCAGCTTATTCCGACAGGGGGCTAAGACCGGGGAGCTGTTTTTT
-	TRBV27	TRBJ2-4	-	CASTSSYRDTENIQYF	TGTGCCAGCACCTCTTCATACCGGGACACTGAAAACATTCAGTACTTC
-	TRBV9	TRBJ1-3	-	CASSASDLRSGNTIYF	TGTGCCAGCAGCGCTTCGGACTTACGCTCTGGAAACACCATATATTTT
TRBD1	TRBV7-8	TRBJ1-4	-	CASSHPGQGSEKLFF	TGTGCCAGCAGCCACCCGGGACAGGGGAGTGAAAAACTGTTTTTT
TRBD1	TRBV5-1	TRBJ1-3	-	CASSLGDRVAGNTIYF	TGCGCCAGCAGCTTGGGGGACAGGGTCGCTGGAAACACCATATATTTT
-	TRBV7-8	TRBJ1-1	-	CASSYEGPVEPNTEAFF	TGTGCCAGCAGTTACGAAGGACCGGTAGAGCCGAACACTGAAGCTTTCTTT
-	TRBV11-2	TRBJ2-5	-	CASSSNPTGTGETQYF	TGTGCCAGCAGCAGTAATCCGACAGGGACTGGGGAGACCCAGTACTTC
-	TRBV28	TRBJ2-1	-	CASVKPTPENEQFF	TGTGCCAGCGTAAAACCGACACCCGAAAATGAGCAGTTCTTC
-	TRBV18	TRBJ1-1	-	CASSRGTENTEAFF	TGTGCCAGCTCACGGGGGACGGAGAACACTGAAGCTTTCTTT
-	TRBV28	TRBJ1-2	-	CASSLRGKTANYGYTF	TGTGCCAGCAGTTTACGGGGTAAGACAGCTAACTATGGCTACACCTTC